The 24 T cell receptor beta chains given below trace back to one sample, sequenced in a study of CD8 T cells in ankylosing spondylitis. Regarding the study as a whole: Ankylosing spondylitis blood appeared to be characterized by a TCR beta motif of eight highly homologous variants.

TCRdb reprocessed the 5' RACE reads with MiXCR, giving one entry per CDR3 protein. This table has hundreds of thousands of distinct CDR3 sequences, approximately 12% appearing once. No antigens are known for them. Sequenced sample: blood, either unsorted or a sorted T cell fraction (not recorded which). The receptors come from a male donor with ankylosing spondylitis.

This clonotype was observed a handful of times. The genes are TRBV25-1 and TRBJ2-7; tentative D call: TRBD2 (6 bases). CDR1 is MGHDK, CDR2 SYGVNS, per germline. Trimming removed 8 bases at V and 13 bases at J, with 21 bases between. The CDR3 covers 12 residues. The CDR3 protein is CASDSPWGVRYF. For the CDR3, the DNA is TGTGCCAGCGACTCCCCCTGGGGGGTACGATACTTC.

This clonotype has only a few counts. This chain joins TRBV12-5 and TRBJ2-3; D may be TRBD2 (6 bases). This CDR3 region has 14 residues. Per the germline V gene, CDR1 is LGHNT and CDR2 is FRNRAP. Deletions cut 5 bases from V and 2 bases from J, with 11 bases between. CDR3 bases: TGTGCTAGTGGTATGGGACTTTCCACAGATACGCAGTATTTT. This translates into CASGMGLSTDTQYF.

The rearrangement uses TRBV14 and TRBJ2-7, with D perhaps being TRBD1 or TRBD2 (5 bases each). Trimming took 9 bases from V and 3 from J, leaving 18 bases between them. Germline-derived CDR1 and CDR2 are SGHDN and FVKESK. The CDR3 loop spans 14 amino acids. In nucleotides, the CDR3 is TGTGCCAGGCCAACCCCTAGGGACGGCTACGAGCAGTACTTC. Translation: CARPTPRDGYEQYF.

The chain carries TRBV6-2 or TRBV6-3 and TRBJ2-7, with 8 bases that match TRBD1. The CDR3 spans 14 residues. CDR1 is MNHEY, CDR2 SVGEGT, per germline. With V trimmed by 6 bases and J by 6 bases, 10 bases remained unmatched. The CDR3 coding sequence is TGTGCCAGCAGCCGGACAGGGATTATGGCCGAGCAGTACTTC. Protein: CASSRTGIMAEQYF.

This clonotype was detected ten times or more. V gene TRBV6-1 combines with J gene TRBJ2-1; TRBD2 matches 9 bases. CDR3 length: 15 amino acids. Germline CDR1 MNHNS, CDR2 SASEGT. With 6 bases clipped from V and 0 bases from J, the junction kept 3 bases outside the gene matches. CDR3 loop: CASRLAGSSYNEQFF. The CDR3 coding sequence is TGTGCCAGCAGGCTAGCGGGAAGCTCCTACAATGAGCAGTTCTTC.

This clonotype appeared a few times. This may arise from a read error, as a much more abundant clone is one base away. This rearrangement joins TRBV20-1 to TRBJ2-1, with TRBD1 identical over 7 bases. Germline values: CDR1 DFQATT, CDR2 SNEGSKA (reference sequence). There are 15 residues in the CDR3. CDR3 protein: CCAREGAHPYNEQFF. CDR3 nucleotide sequence: TGCTGTGCTAGAGAGGGGGCGCATCCCTACAATGAGCAGTTCTTC.

The chain is built from TRBV12-3 or TRBV12-4 and TRBJ1-5; tentatively, D is TRBD1 (5 bases). CDR3 length equals 15 residues. Trimming removed 5 bases from V and 4 bases from J, with 15 bases in between. The CDR3 loop is CASSLLGRRNQPQHF. The CDR3 DNA follows: TGTGCCAGCAGTCTCTTGGGACGGCGAAATCAGCCCCAGCATTTT.

The chain has TRBV5-1 and TRBJ2-7, with D tentatively TRBD1 (5 bases). This CDR3 is 14 amino acids long. CDR1 SGHRS and CDR2 YFSETQ come from the germline V gene. V was trimmed by 0 bases and J by 2 bases, leaving 9 bases between them. CDR3 in DNA: TGCGCCAGCAGCTTGGTGGGGCCCCCCTACGAGCAGTACTTC. It is translated as CASSLVGPPYEQYF.

V is TRBV28 and J is TRBJ1-5, with D unresolved. The ends were cut back, 2 bases at V and 10 bases at J, with 12 bases in the middle. CDR1 MDHEN and CDR2 SYDVKM come from the germline V gene. CDR3 length: 13 residues. The CDR3 loop reads CASSLTRLGPQHF. DNA for the CDR3: TGTGCCAGCAGTTTAACGCGCCTCGGACCCCAGCATTTT. The full variable domain, completed using reference TRBV28 and TRBJ1-5, is DVKVTQSSRYLVKRTGEKVFLECVQDMDHENMFWYRQDPGLGLRLIYFSYDVKMKEKGDIPEGYSVSREKKERFSLILESASTNQTSMYLCASSLTRLGPQHFGDGTRLSIL.

This clonotype has just a few counts. The chain joins TRBV7-2 to TRBJ2-5, with 9 bases identical to TRBD2. CDR3 length: 14 amino acids. Germline V gene sequence: CDR1 SGHTA, CDR2 FQGNSA. With 2 bases clipped from V and 9 bases from J, the junction kept 7 bases outside the gene matches. For the CDR3, the DNA is TGTGCCAGCAGCTTACTAGCGGGGCAAGGAGCCCAGTACTTC. It specifies CASSLLAGQGAQYF.

This clonotype came up many times. This chain links TRBV7-2 with TRBJ2-3; 7 bases are shared with TRBD2. The CDR3 contains 15 residues. Trimming at V came to 0 bases and at J to 2 bases, leaving 2 bases not matched to a gene. Germline CDR1 and CDR2: SGHTA and FQGNSA. CDR3 bases: TGTGCCAGCAGCTTAGCGGGGGGGACCACAGATACGCAGTATTTT. This gives the protein CASSLAGGTTDTQYF.

CDR3 amino acids: CASSLLAKGRGGEQFF. CDR3 nucleotide sequence: TGTGCCAGCAGCTTGTTAGCGAAGGGTAGGGGGGGTGAGCAGTTCTTC. This sequence joins TRBV5-4 and TRBJ2-1; a weak D match, TRBD2 (7 bases). Germline CDR1 and CDR2: SGHNT and YYREEE (reference sequence). With 1 base removed from V and 9 bases from J, the gap between germline ends came to 20 bases. This CDR3 has 16 residues. The complete variable domain, with remaining parts taken from reference TRBV5-4 and TRBJ2-1, reads ETGVTQSPTHLIKTRGQQVTLRCSSQSGHNTVSWYQQALGQGPQFIFQYYREEENGRGNFPPRFSGLQFPNYSSELNVNALELDDSALYLCASSLLAKGRGGEQFFGPGTRLTVL.

This clonotype was seen a handful of times. V is TRBV11-1 and J is TRBJ2-3, with no clear D. Germline V gives CDR1 SGHAT, CDR2 FQDESV (reference sequence). V gave up 1 base and J gave up 8 bases, with 13 bases separating them. The CDR3 has 14 residues. In DNA form, the CDR3 reads TGTGCCAGCAGCTTAGACCGGACCCGTAGTACGCAGTATTTT. Its protein is CASSLDRTRSTQYF.

This clonotype was counted many times. The chain's CDR3 is CASSTPERGDYEQYF. Here the CDR3 DNA reads TGTGCCAGCAGCACCCCGGAAAGGGGGGACTACGAGCAGTACTTC. J is TRBJ2-7 and V is TRBV7-9; perhaps D is TRBD1 or TRBD2 (6 bases each). The ends were cut back, 5 bases at V and 3 bases at J, with 17 bases in the middle. This CDR3 is 15 amino acids long. CDR1 SEHNR and CDR2 FQNEAQ come from the germline V gene (reference sequence).

V usage is TRBV4-2 and J usage is TRBJ1-2; a possible D gene is TRBD1 (5 bases). Trimming removed 1 base at V and 7 bases at J, with 13 bases between. Germline V gene lookup returns CDR1 LGHNA and CDR2 YNFKEQ. The CDR3 loop spans 14 amino acids. In nucleotides, the CDR3 is TGTGCCAGCAGCCAAGCATTCGAGGGGTCTGGCTACACCTTC. Translation gives CASSQAFEGSGYTF.

This clonotype was detected ten times or more. The chain links TRBV20-1 to TRBJ2-3; D remains unclear. The CDR3 is 13 amino acids. V gave up 5 bases and J gave up 2 bases, with 11 bases separating them. Looked up from germline, CDR1 is DFQATT and CDR2 is SNEGSKA (reference sequence). The CDR3 region is CSALDHPTDTQYF. CDR3 coding DNA: TGCAGTGCTCTGGATCACCCCACAGATACGCAGTATTTT.

This sequence joins TRBV6-2 or TRBV6-3 and TRBJ2-3; TRBD2 matches at 8 bases. This CDR3 spans 17 amino acids. Germline CDR1 is MNHEY and CDR2 is SVGEGT. The junction had 8 bases not matched to a gene; V was cut back by 2 bases and J by 1 base. Written as DNA, the CDR3 is TGTGCCAGCAGTTACAGGACGGGAGGGCCCCGCACAGATACGCAGTATTTT. This encodes CASSYRTGGPRTDTQYF.

The chain is built from TRBV7-2 and TRBJ1-4; 8 nucleotides align to TRBD1. CDR1 SGHTA and CDR2 FQGNSA come from the germline V gene. V gave up 5 bases and J gave up 6 bases; unmatched junction bases: 2. This CDR3 contains 13 residues. The CDR3 is CASSRTGYEKLFF. CDR3 bases: TGTGCCAGCAGCCGGACAGGGTATGAAAAACTGTTTTTT. Full variable domain (remainder filled in from reference TRBV7-2 and TRBJ1-4): GAGVSQSPSNKVTEKGKDVELRCDPISGHTALYWYRQSLGQGLEFLIYFQGNSAPDKSGLPSDRFSAERTGGSVSTLTIQRTQQEDSAVYLCASSRTGYEKLFFGSGTQLSVL.

This rearrangement joins TRBV19 to TRBJ2-7; the match to TRBD2 covers 8 bases. Germline assignment: CDR1 LNHDA and CDR2 SQIVND (reference sequence). The CDR3 has 15 amino acids. Trimming cost V 5 bases and J 5 bases; bases outside gene matches: 11. CDR3 protein: CASSSPGGSPNEQYF. The CDR3 bases are TGTGCCAGTAGTTCGCCGGGGGGGTCCCCCAACGAGCAGTACTTC.

In its sample, this clonotype was seen a few times. CDR3 residues: CASSPHGDRSSYEQYF. The CDR3 bases are TGCGCCAGCAGCCCTCACGGGGACAGATCTTCCTACGAGCAGTACTTC. This rearrangement joins TRBV5-1 to TRBJ2-7; 7 nucleotides line up with TRBD1. V lost 4 bases and J lost 1; bases outside the gene matches: 11. This CDR3 contains 16 residues. The germline gives CDR1 SGHRS, CDR2 YFSETQ.

In its sample, this clonotype was seen many times. The chain combines TRBV20-1 with TRBJ1-4; 7 bases align to TRBD1. The CDR3 loop spans 16 amino acids. The junction had 8 bases not matched to a gene; V was cut back by 4 bases and J by 0 bases. Germline V CDR1 and CDR2: DFQATT, SNEGSKA (reference sequence). The CDR3 protein is CSAKQTGTATNEKLFF. CDR3 sequence (DNA): TGCAGTGCTAAGCAGACCGGGACAGCAACTAATGAAAAACTGTTTTTT.

This rearrangement joins TRBV20-1 to TRBJ1-2, with 8 bases fitting TRBD1. Germline CDR1 and CDR2: DFQATT and SNEGSKA (reference sequence). Trimming removed 7 bases from V and 0 bases from J; junction bases left unmatched: 4. The CDR3 spans 13 residues. CDR3 sequence: CSVRQGPNYGYTF. CDR3 nucleotides: TGCAGTGTCAGACAGGGGCCTAACTATGGCTACACCTTC.

The CDR3 spells CASSLVLAANEQFF. The CDR3 region has the DNA TGCGCCAGCAGCTTGGTGCTAGCGGCCAATGAGCAGTTCTTC. This sequence joins TRBV5-1 and TRBJ2-1; 7 bases line up with TRBD2. Germline trimming cut 0 bases from V and 6 bases from J; bases unmatched to any gene: 3. The CDR3 is made up of 14 amino acids. Germline CDR1 reads SGHRS; CDR2 reads YFSETQ. Based on the CDR3 plus reference TRBV5-1 and TRBJ2-1, the full variable domain is KAGVTQTPRYLIKTRGQQVTLSCSPISGHRSVSWYQQTPGQGLQFLFEYFSETQRNKGNFPGRFSGRQFSNSRSEMNVSTLELGDSALYLCASSLVLAANEQFFGPGTRLTVL.

The chain uses TRBV28 and TRBJ2-7; D gene unclear. V was clipped by 6 bases and J by 0 bases, with 9 bases between them. The CDR3 covers 13 residues. Germline CDR1 MDHEN, CDR2 SYDVKM. CDR3: CASRNSDSYEQYF. Here the CDR3 DNA reads TGTGCCAGCAGAAACTCGGACTCCTACGAGCAGTACTTC.